The 22 T cell receptor beta chains presented below share a single source sample, sequenced in a study of low-dose radiotherapy and immunotherapy resistance in tumors. First-strand cDNA relied on TRAV- and TRBV-specific primers spanning alpha and beta chains. For amplifying TCRs, the PCR ran for about 22 cycles with Phusion, which was used together with a constant-region primer and the adapter on the V primers. MiXCR was run by TCRdb on the reads, yielding one entry per CDR3 protein. Among 30,000 to 45,000 distinct CDR3 sequences, 20% to 25% were seen once, and the ten largest hold under 9.5%. Noted time point: after trial treatment. Noted treatment: LDRT plus nivolumab, ipilimumab, low-dose cyclophosphamide and aspirin (RACIN trial). The sequenced sample was PBMCs, obtained after low-dose radiotherapy plus immunotherapy. The receptors were gathered from a female donor with ovarian cancer.

This clonotype is medium-sized in the sample. The rearrangement links TRBV28 to TRBJ2-7, with 11 bases matching TRBD1. Losses at the gene ends were 6 bases for V and 2 bases for J; bases not matched to a gene: 6. The germline gives CDR1 MDHEN, CDR2 SYDVKM. The CDR3 extends over 15 amino acids. CDR3 sequence (DNA): TGTGCCAGCAGAGCCGGACAGGGGGCGGCCTACGAGCAGTACTTC. Its translation: CASRAGQGAAYEQYF. Drawing the rest from reference TRBV28 and TRBJ2-7, the complete variable domain is DVKVTQSSRYLVKRTGEKVFLECVQDMDHENMFWYRQDPGLGLRLIYFSYDVKMKEKGDIPEGYSVSREKKERFSLILESASTNQTSMYLCASRAGQGAAYEQYFGPGTRLTVT.

This clonotype was counted many times. The chain carries TRBV5-1 and TRBJ1-4; D remains ambiguous. The germline CDR1 and CDR2 sequences are SGHRS and YFSETQ. Trimming shortened V by 8 bases and J by 0 bases, and 11 bases separated the two germline ends. This CDR3 is built from 14 residues. As DNA, the CDR3 is TGCGCCAGTCGCTCTGGTTCAACTAATGAAAAACTGTTTTTT. Translation: CASRSGSTNEKLFF. Looking up the rest from reference TRBV5-1 and TRBJ1-4 gives the full variable domain: KAGVTQTPRYLIKTRGQQVTLSCSPISGHRSVSWYQQTPGQGLQFLFEYFSETQRNKGNFPGRFSGRQFSNSRSEMNVSTLELGDSALYLCASRSGSTNEKLFFGSGTQLSVL.

This clonotype was observed at least ten times. This chain connects TRBV20-1 to TRBJ2-7; 8 positions agree with TRBD1. The CDR3 totals 14 residues. CDR1 and CDR2 from the germline V gene are DFQATT and SNEGSKA (reference sequence). Germline trimming cut 6 bases from V and 6 bases from J; bases unmatched to any gene: 13. The CDR3 nucleotides are TGCAGTGCCCCGCTGGGGACAGGATCGGTCGAGCAGTACTTC. Translating it yields CSAPLGTGSVEQYF.

This clonotype appeared a few times. The chain uses TRBV20-1 and TRBJ2-7, with 10 bases fitting TRBD2. Trimming removed 5 bases from V and 4 bases from J; junction bases left unmatched: 2. The CDR3 is 12 residues long. Germline assignment: CDR1 DFQATT and CDR2 SNEGSKA (reference sequence). The CDR3 DNA follows: TGCAGTGCTCTAGCGGGAGTTTACGAGCAGTACTTC. As protein: CSALAGVYEQYF.

The chain employs TRBV5-1 and TRBJ2-7, with 7 nucleotides matching TRBD1. V shed 5 bases, J shed 1 base, and the junction held 6 bases outside the gene matches. The CDR3 loop spans 14 amino acids. The germline V gene encodes CDR1 SGHRS and CDR2 YFSETQ. Here the CDR3 DNA reads TGCGCCAGCAGTCCGGACAGGCCATCCTACGAGCAGTACTTC. This gives the protein CASSPDRPSYEQYF.

This clonotype was seen many times. CDR3 loop: CASSLTPWAGGAGTQYF. CDR3 bases: TGTGCCAGCAGCTTAACCCCCTGGGCAGGGGGCGCGGGTACGCAGTATTTT. The chain has TRBV11-2 and TRBJ2-3, with TRBD1 matching over 8 bases. The CDR3 sequence is 17 residues long. The germline gives CDR1 SGHAT, CDR2 FQNNGV. The junction had 15 bases not matched to a gene; V was cut back by 2 bases and J by 8 bases.

This clonotype was found many times. The chain is built from TRBV6-6 and TRBJ1-1; the D gene is possibly TRBD1 (6 bases). The CDR3 contains 15 residues. Germline CDR1 is MNHNY and CDR2 is SVGAGI (reference sequence). V lost 6 bases, J lost 4 bases, and 18 bases lay in between. CDR3: CASRLQGQAGTEAFF. CDR3 DNA: TGTGCCAGCAGGTTGCAGGGACAAGCTGGCACTGAAGCTTTCTTT.

Worth noting for this clonotype: Only one base separates this from a far larger clonotype, so it likely reflects a read error. This chain uses TRBV6-8 with TRBJ2-2; 9 nucleotides align to TRBD1. The germline V gene encodes CDR1 MNHGY and CDR2 SAAAGT. There are 16 residues in the CDR3. This CDR3 is CASSSNRGLHTGEQFF. The CDR3 DNA sequence: TGTGCCAGCAGTTCAAACAGGGGGCTTCACACCGGGGAGCAGTTTTTT.

This clonotype occurred many times. The chain uses TRBV19 and TRBJ2-3, with D unresolved. The CDR3 runs to 14 residues. The V and J ends lost 2 bases and 6 bases respectively, with 12 bases between them. CDR1 and CDR2 from the germline V gene are LNHDA and SQIVND (reference sequence). The CDR3: CASSILPQPDTQYF. DNA for the CDR3: TGTGCCAGTAGTATATTGCCTCAGCCGGATACGCAGTATTTT. The complete variable domain, with remaining parts taken from reference TRBV19 and TRBJ2-3, reads DGGITQSPKYLFRKEGQNVTLSCEQNLNHDAMYWYRQDPGQGLRLIYYSQIVNDFQKGDIAEGYSVSREKKESFPLTVTSAQKNPTAFYLCASSILPQPDTQYFGPGTRLTVL.

The sample holds many counts of this clonotype. The rearrangement links TRBV19 to TRBJ2-1, with 8 bases fitting TRBD2. V trimming: 10 bases; J trimming: 3 bases; junction bases outside the gene matches: 8. The CDR3 runs to 14 residues. CDR1 is LNHDA, CDR2 SQIVND, per germline (reference sequence). CDR3 coding DNA: TGTGCCACCGTAGCGGGACCAAACTACAATGAGCAGTTCTTC. Translating it yields CATVAGPNYNEQFF.

In this sample, this clonotype turned up many times. The J gene is TRBJ2-6, the V gene TRBV25-1, with D possibly TRBD1 on 5 matching bases. CDR1 MGHDK and CDR2 SYGVNS come from the germline V gene. V lost 2 bases and J 4 bases, leaving 12 bases between the germline ends. This CDR3 has 16 amino acids. Written as DNA, the CDR3 is TGTGCCAGCAGTGAAGAGCTACAGGTAGGGGCCAACGTCCTGACTTTC. Amino acid sequence: CASSEELQVGANVLTF.

J is TRBJ2-3 and V is TRBV6-8; 11 bases line up with TRBD1. Losses at the gene ends were 6 bases for V and 5 bases for J; bases not matched to a gene: 13. From germline, CDR1 is MNHGY and CDR2 SAAAGT. The CDR3 loop spans 17 amino acids. The CDR3 coding sequence is TGTGCCAGCAGGACCGTGGGGGGGACAGGGGGACGAGATACGCAGTATTTT. This gives the protein CASRTVGGTGGRDTQYF.

This clonotype was observed many times. V is TRBV19 and J is TRBJ2-5; TRBD1 matches at 8 bases. V lost 4 bases, J lost 5 bases, and 6 bases stayed unmatched. Germline values: CDR1 LNHDA, CDR2 SQIVND (reference sequence). The CDR3 covers 14 residues. The CDR3 nucleotides are TGTGCCAGTAGTAGGAGGACAGGGACGGAGACCCAGTACTTC. As protein: CASSRRTGTETQYF.

This clonotype was detected ten times or more. For the CDR3, the DNA is TGTGCCAGCAGTACCCGGACGGGGAACACTGAAGCTTTCTTT. This encodes CASSTRTGNTEAFF. The rearrangement joins TRBV12-3 or TRBV12-4 to TRBJ1-1, with unresolved D. The CDR3 consists of 14 residues. V shed 5 bases and J shed 1 base, with 11 bases lying between them.

Concerning this clonotype: A far larger clone is one nucleotide away, so this likely arose from a read error. The V gene is TRBV3-2, the J gene TRBJ2-3; the DNA was not compared with TRBD1, the D call given in the table. TRBV3-2 is a pseudogene. This CDR3 has 18 residues. The CDR3 DNA reads TGTGCCAGCAGCCAAGATCTAGGGGGGGCAGGAGCAACAGATACGCAGTATTTT. Translated: CASSQDLGGAGATDTQYF.

In this sample, this clonotype turned up many times. The genes are TRBV11-2 and TRBJ2-5, with D possibly being TRBD1 or TRBD2 (5 bases each). Trimming took 5 bases from V and 4 from J, leaving 20 bases between them. This CDR3 region has 16 residues. The germline V gene encodes CDR1 SGHAT and CDR2 FQNNGV. This CDR3 reads CASSSKGPVGVETQYF. CDR3 DNA: TGTGCCAGCAGCAGTAAGGGACCCGTCGGGGTAGAGACCCAGTACTTC.

This clonotype was recorded at least ten times. The V gene is TRBV30, the J gene TRBJ1-3; perhaps TRBD1 as D (5 bases). The CDR3 is 15 residues long. The V end was cut by 8 bases, the J end by 3 bases, with 20 bases between. Germline values: CDR1 GTSNPN, CDR2 SVGIG (reference sequence). CDR3 residues: CAREGRGVYGNTIYF. In DNA, the CDR3 is TGTGCCCGAGAAGGTCGAGGGGTTTATGGAAACACCATATATTTT.

This clonotype was seen repeatedly, ten times or more. This chain links TRBV20-1 with TRBJ2-2, with 8 nucleotides matching TRBD2. This CDR3 spans 15 amino acids. Germline assignment: CDR1 DFQATT and CDR2 SNEGSKA (reference sequence). J was trimmed by 4 bases and V by 6 bases; bases with no gene match: 10. CDR3: CSAPQAGGFTGELFF. Here the CDR3 DNA reads TGCAGTGCCCCCCAGGCGGGGGGATTCACCGGGGAGCTGTTTTTT.

This clonotype was detected many times. The gene calls are TRBV12-1 and TRBJ2-3; TRBD2 is the table's D call, not checked against the DNA. TRBV12-1 is marked as a pseudogene. The CDR3 is made up of 19 amino acids. The CDR3 region is CASSLRGTSGSTSTDTQYF. CDR3 in DNA: TGTGCCAGCAGCCTCCGAGGGACTAGCGGGAGTACCTCCACAGATACGCAGTATTTT.

This clonotype was observed at least ten times. The chain is built from TRBV29-1 and TRBJ1-2, with unresolved D. The V end lost 4 bases, the J end lost 5 bases, and 20 bases lay between the germline ends. The length of the CDR3 is 15 residues. In germline, CDR1 is SQVTM, CDR2 ANQGSEA. CDR3 region: CSVGASGRQEYGYTF. As DNA, the CDR3 is TGCAGCGTTGGGGCCAGCGGGAGACAAGAATATGGCTACACCTTC. The complete variable domain, with remaining parts taken from reference TRBV29-1 and TRBJ1-2, reads SAVISQKPSRDICQRGTSLTIQCQVDSQVTMMFWYRQQPGQSLTLIATANQGSEATYESGFVIDKFPISRPNLTFSTLTVSNMSPEDSSIYLCSVGASGRQEYGYTFGSGTRLTVV.

This clonotype was counted at least ten times. The rearrangement joins TRBV19 to TRBJ2-7; 10 bases map to TRBD2. This CDR3 has 15 residues. The trim removed 6 bases at V and 0 bases at J, leaving 5 bases unmatched. Germline V gives CDR1 LNHDA, CDR2 SQIVND (reference sequence). The CDR3 reads CASSRTSGVSYEQYF. CDR3 DNA sequence: TGTGCCAGTAGCCGAACTAGCGGGGTCTCCTACGAGCAGTACTTC.

This clonotype showed up just once. A far larger clone lies a single base away; this is likely a read error. Here the CDR3 DNA reads TGTGCCAGCAGTTTAGCCCTCAACTACGAGCAGTTCTTC. Encoded protein: CASSLALNYEQFF. This chain connects TRBV12-3 or TRBV12-4 to TRBJ2-1; no reliable D call. The ends were cut back, 0 bases at V and 10 bases at J, with 10 bases in the middle. The CDR3 extends over 13 amino acids.